The 14 T cell receptor beta chains listed next were all sequenced from one sample in a study of T cells in Graves' hyperthyroidism and ophthalmopathy. RNA transcripts provided the source from which TCR beta CDR3 regions were amplified. RT-PCR in the first round (using the HTBI primer set) targeted the TCR CDR3. Via MiXCR, TCRdb re-called the multiplex PCR reads, giving one row per CDR3 protein. Of approximately 400,000 distinct CDR3 sequences detected, 15% to 18% appear once; the ten largest clones hold roughly an eighth. Source material: blood. The receptors originated from a woman aged 18-35 years with Graves' hyperthyroidism.

On this clonotype itself: A clone one base away is much larger, so this may be a read error. V gene TRBV6-1 combines with J gene TRBJ2-7; TRBD1 agrees at 7 bases. V trimming: 7 bases; J trimming: 5 bases; junction bases outside the gene matches: 17. The CDR3 sequence is 16 residues long. Germline-derived CDR1 and CDR2 are MNHNS and SASEGT. In DNA, the CDR3 is TGTGCCAGCAATCAAAGGACAGGTTTGGCATTCCACGAGCAGTACTTC. Translated: CASNQRTGLAFHEQYF.

The rearrangement joins TRBV28 to TRBJ1-5, with TRBD1 matching 8 bases. The V gene end was trimmed by 6 bases and the J gene end by 7 bases; junction bases not matched to a gene: 5. Germline-derived CDR1 and CDR2 are MDHEN and SYDVKM. This CDR3 has 13 residues. The CDR3 DNA reads TGTGCCAGCAGCCCGACAGGGGTACAGCCCCAGCATTTT. It translates to CASSPTGVQPQHF.

The table lists this clonotype with many counts. The chain couples TRBV5-1 to TRBJ2-1, with D perhaps assigned TRBD1 or TRBD2 (6 bases each). Germline values: CDR1 SGHRS, CDR2 YFSETQ. The V gene lost 2 bases and the J gene lost 0 bases, with 21 bases spanning the gap. The CDR3 totals 19 residues. The CDR3 DNA reads TGCGCCAGCAGCTTTTTCCCTAGTGGGGGGCGGGGCTCCTACAATGAGCAGTTCTTC. Amino acids: CASSFFPSGGRGSYNEQFF.

The table lists this clonotype with a few counts. The gene calls are TRBV29-1 and TRBJ2-7; possible D gene TRBD2, 6 bases. The ends were cut back, 3 bases at V and 2 bases at J, with 11 bases in the middle. Germline V gene data show CDR1 as SQVTM and CDR2 as ANQGSEA. The CDR3 runs 13 residues. CDR3 DNA sequence: TGCAGCGTTGATAGCGGAGAGCCCTACGAGCAGTACTTC. Translated: CSVDSGEPYEQYF.

There are many counts of this clonotype. This CDR3 reads CASSLDPGPSYEQYF. CDR3 sequence (DNA): TGTGCCAGCAGCTTGGATCCGGGGCCCTCCTACGAGCAGTACTTC. The chain carries TRBV5-6 and TRBJ2-7; D may be TRBD1 or TRBD2 (5 bases each). V lost 0 bases, J lost 0 bases, and 10 bases lay in between. CDR3 size: 15 residues. CDR1 and CDR2 (germline): SGHDT, YYEEEE. The variable domain in full, completed from reference TRBV5-6 and TRBJ2-7, reads DAGVTQSPTHLIKTRGQQVTLRCSPKSGHDTVSWYQQALGQGPQFIFQYYEEEERQRGNFPDRFSGHQFPNYSSELNVNALLLGDSALYLCASSLDPGPSYEQYFGPGTRLTVT.

This clonotype came up many times. The J gene is TRBJ1-5, the V gene TRBV7-8; 8 bases line up with TRBD1. The CDR3 has 15 amino acids. V shed 5 bases, J shed 2 bases, and the junction held 5 bases outside the gene matches. Germline V gene data show CDR1 as SGHVS and CDR2 as FQNEAQ. CDR3 amino acids: CASSQDRVGNQPQHF. CDR3 coding DNA: TGTGCCAGCAGCCAGGACAGGGTGGGCAATCAGCCCCAGCATTTT.

This clonotype appeared a few times. Its ends do not fully match the called genes, so a read error is possible. This rearrangement joins TRBV19 to TRBJ1-5, with 9 bases lining up with TRBD1. Germline V gene sequence: CDR1 LNHDA, CDR2 SQIVND (reference sequence). This CDR3 is 15 amino acids long. CDR3 DNA sequence: TGTGCCAGTAGTATCCGGGACAGGGTACATCAGTCCCAGCATTTT. This codes for CASSIRDRVHQSQHF.

The sample holds many counts of this clonotype. The chain uses TRBV3-1 and TRBJ2-3; TRBD2 matches at 15 bases. The J segment lost 9 bases and the V segment lost 5 bases, leaving 6 bases of the junction unmatched. CDR3 length: 15 amino acids. Germline loops: CDR1 LGHDT, CDR2 YNNKEL (reference sequence). The CDR3 is CASSRTSGRAETQYF. DNA for the CDR3: TGTGCCAGCAGCAGGACTAGCGGGAGGGCCGAAACGCAGTATTTT.

This chain's CDR3 is CASSYPTSGGETQYF. The DNA of the CDR3 is TGTGCCAGCAGTTACCCGACTAGCGGGGGTGAGACCCAGTACTTC. The gene calls are TRBV6-2 or TRBV6-3 and TRBJ2-5; 12 nucleotides match TRBD2. Per germline, CDR1 MNHEY and CDR2 SVGEGT. CDR3 length: 15 residues. The V segment lost 2 bases and the J segment 5 bases; nucleotides outside the gene matches: 3.

This clonotype was detected ten times or more. The chain combines TRBV5-1 with TRBJ2-1; TRBD2 matches 13 bases. This CDR3 comprises 18 residues. The germline CDR1 and CDR2 sequences are SGHRS and YFSETQ. The ends lost 1 base at V and 6 bases at J; junction bases unmatched: 10. In DNA, the CDR3 is TGCGCCAGCAGCTTGTCGGTCCTCGGACTAGCGGGAGTCAATGAGCAGTTCTTC. This gives the protein CASSLSVLGLAGVNEQFF.

This clonotype appeared many times. The rearrangement joins TRBV11-2 to TRBJ2-7; D gene ambiguous. With 7 bases removed from V and 0 bases from J, the gap between germline ends came to 10 bases. The V gene's germline CDR1 is SGHAT and CDR2 FQNNGV. This CDR3 region has 13 residues. Here the CDR3 DNA reads TGTGCCAGCACCCGATACCGCTCCTACGAGCAGTACTTC. Its protein product is CASTRYRSYEQYF.

V gene TRBV6-6 combines with J gene TRBJ2-1, with D perhaps TRBD2 (5 bases). Between the trimmed V and J ends, which lost 3 bases and 9 bases, there was a span of 12 bases. The CDR3 consists of 13 residues. CDR1 is MNHNY and CDR2 is SVGAGI in the germline V gene (reference sequence). CDR3 region: CASSYLRGSEQFF. CDR3 nucleotide sequence: TGTGCCAGCAGTTATCTTCGAGGGTCTGAGCAGTTCTTC.

In regard to this clonotype: Given a much more abundant clone one base away, this may be a read error. This chain links TRBV18 with TRBJ2-1, with 7 bases matching TRBD2. CDR1 KGHSH and CDR2 LQKENI come from the germline V gene. This CDR3 spans 14 amino acids. The CDR3 sequence: CTSSPGGSANEQFF. The CDR3 DNA reads TGTACCAGCTCACCAGGCGGGAGTGCTAATGAGCAGTTCTTC.

This clonotype was recorded at least ten times. The rearrangement joins TRBV2 to TRBJ1-2; 9 bases fit TRBD1. The CDR3 has 13 residues. Germline loops: CDR1 SNHLY, CDR2 FYNNEI. V lost 4 bases, J lost 7 bases, and 4 bases stayed unmatched. The CDR3 is CASSAQGAVGYTF. Here the CDR3 DNA reads TGTGCCAGCAGTGCACAGGGGGCGGTTGGCTACACCTTC.